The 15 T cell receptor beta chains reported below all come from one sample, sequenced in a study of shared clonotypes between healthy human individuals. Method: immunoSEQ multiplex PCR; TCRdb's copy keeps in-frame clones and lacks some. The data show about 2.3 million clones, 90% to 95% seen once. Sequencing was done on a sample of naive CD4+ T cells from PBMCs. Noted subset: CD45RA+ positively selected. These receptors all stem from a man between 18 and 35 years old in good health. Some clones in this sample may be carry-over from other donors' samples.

CDR3 region: CATSSAGAYNEQFF. CDR3 DNA: TGTGCCACCTCCTCGGCGGGGGCTTACAATGAGCAGTTCTTC. V is TRBV28 and J is TRBJ2-1; maybe TRBD2 (7 bases). This CDR3 region has 14 residues. Germline CDR1 reads MDHEN; CDR2 reads SYDVKM. V lost 10 bases, J lost 4 bases, and 17 bases lay in between.

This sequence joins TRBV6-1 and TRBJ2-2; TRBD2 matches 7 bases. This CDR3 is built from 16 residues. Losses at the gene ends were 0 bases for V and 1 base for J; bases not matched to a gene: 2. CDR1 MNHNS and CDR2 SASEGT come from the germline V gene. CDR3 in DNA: TGTGCCAGCAGTGAAGCGCTAGCGGTGAACACCGGGGAGCTGTTTTTT. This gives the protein CASSEALAVNTGELFF.

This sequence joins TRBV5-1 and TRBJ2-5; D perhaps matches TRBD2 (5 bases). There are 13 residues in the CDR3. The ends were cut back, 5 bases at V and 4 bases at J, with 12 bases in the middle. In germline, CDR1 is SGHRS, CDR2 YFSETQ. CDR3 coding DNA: TGCGCCAGCAGGATGCAAGCGGTAGAGACCCAGTACTTC. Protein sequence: CASRMQAVETQYF. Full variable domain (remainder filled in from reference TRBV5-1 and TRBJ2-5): KAGVTQTPRYLIKTRGQQVTLSCSPISGHRSVSWYQQTPGQGLQFLFEYFSETQRNKGNFPGRFSGRQFSNSRSEMNVSTLELGDSALYLCASRMQAVETQYFGPGTRLLVL.

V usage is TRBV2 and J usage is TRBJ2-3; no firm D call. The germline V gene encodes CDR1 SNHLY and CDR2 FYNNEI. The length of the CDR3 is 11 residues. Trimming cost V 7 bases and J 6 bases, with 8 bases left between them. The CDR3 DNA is TGTGCCAGCAACGTCAAGGATACGCAGTATTTT. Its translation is CASNVKDTQYF.

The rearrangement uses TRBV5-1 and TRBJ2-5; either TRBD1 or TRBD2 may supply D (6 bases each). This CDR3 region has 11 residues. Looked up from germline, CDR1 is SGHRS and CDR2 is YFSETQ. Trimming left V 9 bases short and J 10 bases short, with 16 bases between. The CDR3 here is CATRSGAFQYF. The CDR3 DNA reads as TGCGCCACCCGCTCGGGGGCCTTCCAGTACTTC. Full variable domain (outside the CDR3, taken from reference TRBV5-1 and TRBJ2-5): KAGVTQTPRYLIKTRGQQVTLSCSPISGHRSVSWYQQTPGQGLQFLFEYFSETQRNKGNFPGRFSGRQFSNSRSEMNVSTLELGDSALYLCATRSGAFQYFGPGTRLLVL.

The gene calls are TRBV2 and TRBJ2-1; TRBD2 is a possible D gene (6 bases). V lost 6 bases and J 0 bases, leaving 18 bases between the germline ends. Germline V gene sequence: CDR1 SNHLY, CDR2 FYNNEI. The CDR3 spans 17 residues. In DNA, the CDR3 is TGTGCCAGCAGGCTAGCGCGCTACCTAAGCTCCTACAATGAGCAGTTCTTC. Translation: CASRLARYLSSYNEQFF.

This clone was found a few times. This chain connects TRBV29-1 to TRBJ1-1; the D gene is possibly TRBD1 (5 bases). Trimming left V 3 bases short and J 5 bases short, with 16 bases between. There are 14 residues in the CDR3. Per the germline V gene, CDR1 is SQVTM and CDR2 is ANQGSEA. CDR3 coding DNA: TGCAGCGTTGAGGGAAGGCAGGGTGAAACTGAAGCTTTCTTT. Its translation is CSVEGRQGETEAFF.

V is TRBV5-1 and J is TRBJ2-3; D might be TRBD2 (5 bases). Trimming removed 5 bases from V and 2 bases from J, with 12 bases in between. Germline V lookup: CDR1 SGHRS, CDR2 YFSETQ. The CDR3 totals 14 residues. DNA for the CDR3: TGCGCCAGCAGATCGGGGAGTCCCACAGATACGCAGTATTTT. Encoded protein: CASRSGSPTDTQYF.

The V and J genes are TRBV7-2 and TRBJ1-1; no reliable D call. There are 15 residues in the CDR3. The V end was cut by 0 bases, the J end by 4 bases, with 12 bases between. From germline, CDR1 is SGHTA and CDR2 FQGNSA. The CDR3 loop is CASSLARQRATEAFF. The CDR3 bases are TGTGCCAGCAGCTTAGCTCGGCAGCGGGCCACTGAAGCTTTCTTT.

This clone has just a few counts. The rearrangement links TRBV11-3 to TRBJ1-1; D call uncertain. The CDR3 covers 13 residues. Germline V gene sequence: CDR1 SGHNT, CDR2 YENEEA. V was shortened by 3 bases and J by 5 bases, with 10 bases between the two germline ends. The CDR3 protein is CASSFGFGTEAFF. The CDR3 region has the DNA TGTGCCAGCAGCTTTGGATTTGGGACTGAAGCTTTCTTT.

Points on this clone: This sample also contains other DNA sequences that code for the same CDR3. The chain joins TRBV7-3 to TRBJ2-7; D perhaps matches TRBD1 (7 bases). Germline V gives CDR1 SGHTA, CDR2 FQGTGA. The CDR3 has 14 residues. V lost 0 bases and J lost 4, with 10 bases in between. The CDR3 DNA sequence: TGTGCCAGCAGCTTAACGCGGGACAGTTACGAGCAGTACTTC. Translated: CASSLTRDSYEQYF.

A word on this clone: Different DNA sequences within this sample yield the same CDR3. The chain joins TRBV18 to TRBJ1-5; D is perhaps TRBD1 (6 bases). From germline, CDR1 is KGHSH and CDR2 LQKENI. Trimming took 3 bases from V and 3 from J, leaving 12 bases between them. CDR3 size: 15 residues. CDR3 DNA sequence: TGTGCCAGCTCACCGCGGGACACCTCCAATCAGCCCCAGCATTTT. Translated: CASSPRDTSNQPQHF.

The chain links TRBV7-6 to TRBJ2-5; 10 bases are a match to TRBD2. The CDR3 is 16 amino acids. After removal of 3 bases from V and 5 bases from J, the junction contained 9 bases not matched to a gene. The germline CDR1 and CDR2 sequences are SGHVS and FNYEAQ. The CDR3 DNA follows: TGTGCCAGCAGCTTGGGAGCTAGCGGGAGTGGGGAGACCCAGTACTTC. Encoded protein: CASSLGASGSGETQYF. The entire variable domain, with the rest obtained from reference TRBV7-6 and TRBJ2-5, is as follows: GAGVSQSPRYKVTKRGQDVALRCDPISGHVSLYWYRQALGQGPEFLTYFNYEAQQDKSGLPNDRFSAERPEGSISTLTIQRTEQRDSAMYRCASSLGASGSGETQYFGPGTRLLVL.

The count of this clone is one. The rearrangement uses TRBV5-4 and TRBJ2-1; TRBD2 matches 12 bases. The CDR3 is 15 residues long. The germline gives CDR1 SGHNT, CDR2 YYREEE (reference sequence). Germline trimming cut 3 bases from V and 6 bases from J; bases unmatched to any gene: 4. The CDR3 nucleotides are TGTGCCAGCAGCTGGGGGACTAGCGGGTTCAATGAGCAGTTCTTC. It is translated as CASSWGTSGFNEQFF.

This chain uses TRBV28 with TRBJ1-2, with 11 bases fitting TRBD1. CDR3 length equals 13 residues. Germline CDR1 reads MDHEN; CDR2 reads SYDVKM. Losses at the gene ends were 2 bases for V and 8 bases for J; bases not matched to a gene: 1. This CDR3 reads CASSLGTGGGYTF. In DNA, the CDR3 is TGTGCCAGCAGTTTAGGGACAGGGGGGGGCTACACCTTC.